The 18 T cell receptor beta chains listed next were all sequenced from one sample in a study of T cell changes during pregnancy in multiple sclerosis. Here immunoSEQ multiplex PCR was the method, and the copy in TCRdb shows in-frame clones only, minus some. The table records approximately 70,000 clones, roughly nine tenths of them present only once. Sequences were derived from peripheral blood, sampled in the first trimester of pregnancy. The receptors were sampled from a female donor in good health, enrolled as a control in a pregnancy study.

This chain's CDR3 is CASSEGQENQPQHF. Here the CDR3 DNA reads TGTGCCAGCAGTGAAGGACAGGAGAATCAGCCCCAGCATTTT. This chain links TRBV2 with TRBJ1-5; a weak D match, TRBD1 (6 bases). Germline loops: CDR1 SNHLY, CDR2 FYNNEI. The CDR3 consists of 14 residues. V was clipped by 1 base and J by 4 bases, with 8 bases between them. Using reference TRBV2 and TRBJ1-5 for the parts outside the CDR3, the full variable domain is EPEVTQTPSHQVTQMGQEVILRCVPISNHLYFYWYRQILGQKVEFLVSFYNNEISEKSEIFDDQFSVERPDGSNFTLKIRSTKLEDSAMYFCASSEGQENQPQHFGDGTRLSIL.

The CDR3 region is CATSRATEAFF. The CDR3 DNA follows: TGTGCCACAAGCAGGGCCACTGAAGCTTTCTTT. This chain links TRBV2 with TRBJ1-1; the D gene is possibly TRBD1 (5 bases). Germline V gene sequence: CDR1 SNHLY, CDR2 FYNNEI. The V and J ends lost 10 bases and 4 bases respectively, with 10 bases between them. This CDR3 contains 11 residues.

V usage is TRBV18 and J usage is TRBJ2-5, with 10 bases aligning to TRBD1. J gave up 2 bases and V 3 bases, and 9 bases lay outside the gene matches. The CDR3 has 17 residues. Germline CDR1 is KGHSH and CDR2 is LQKENI. CDR3 region: CASSPIGQGGFQETQYF. DNA of the CDR3: TGTGCCAGCTCACCCATAGGACAGGGGGGATTTCAAGAGACCCAGTACTTC.

The table lists this clone with a count of one. The chain has TRBV9 and TRBJ2-1; 8 bases match TRBD1. CDR1 is SGDLS and CDR2 is YYNGEE in the germline V gene. J was trimmed by 9 bases and V by 3 bases; bases with no gene match: 11. The CDR3 extends over 15 amino acids. CDR3 residues: CASSALPTGASEQFF. The CDR3 DNA sequence: TGTGCCAGCAGCGCGCTACCGACAGGGGCGAGTGAGCAGTTCTTC.

The genes are TRBV28 and TRBJ2-7; 12 nucleotides agree with TRBD2. This CDR3 is built from 17 residues. After removal of 2 bases from V and 5 bases from J, the junction contained 10 bases not matched to a gene. Germline lookup yields CDR1 MDHEN and CDR2 SYDVKM. The CDR3 region has the DNA TGTGCCAGCAGTTTAATACTAGCGGGAGGAGGGTCCCACGAGCAGTACTTC. This sequence encodes CASSLILAGGGSHEQYF.

V gene TRBV10-3 combines with J gene TRBJ1-2; D not certain. V lost 0 bases and J lost 5, with 10 bases in between. The CDR3 runs 14 residues. Germline CDR1 ENHRY, CDR2 SYGVKD. This chain's CDR3 is CAISESGTGYGYTF. The CDR3, as DNA: TGTGCCATCAGTGAGTCGGGAACGGGGTATGGCTACACCTTC.

This rearrangement joins TRBV2 to TRBJ2-3; D may be TRBD2 (6 bases). Trimming took off 7 bases at V and 2 bases at J, with 16 bases between the two ends. This CDR3 is 15 amino acids long. Germline assignment: CDR1 SNHLY and CDR2 FYNNEI. The CDR3 bases are TGTGCCAGCAACACGGGACTCGAATTCACAGATACGCAGTATTTT. Protein sequence: CASNTGLEFTDTQYF. The whole variable domain, filled in from reference TRBV2 and TRBJ2-3, reads EPEVTQTPSHQVTQMGQEVILRCVPISNHLYFYWYRQILGQKVEFLVSFYNNEISEKSEIFDDQFSVERPDGSNFTLKIRSTKLEDSAMYFCASNTGLEFTDTQYFGPGTRLTVL.

The chain couples TRBV7-9 to TRBJ1-5, with D possibly being TRBD1 (5 bases). The CDR3 is 14 residues long. Germline loops: CDR1 SEHNR, CDR2 FQNEAQ (reference sequence). Trimming pared 0 bases from V and 4 bases from J, leaving 7 bases between. CDR3: CASSLARDNQPQHF. The CDR3 DNA sequence: TGTGCCAGCAGCTTAGCCAGGGATAATCAGCCCCAGCATTTT.

V usage is TRBV2 and J usage is TRBJ1-5; 7 bases are shared with TRBD1. The CDR3 totals 15 residues. CDR1 and CDR2 from the germline V gene are SNHLY and FYNNEI. Trimming at V came to 0 bases and at J to 2 bases, leaving 1 base not matched to a gene. The CDR3 reads CASSEAQGGNQPQHF. CDR3 in DNA: TGTGCCAGCAGTGAAGCGCAGGGGGGCAATCAGCCCCAGCATTTT.

The chain uses TRBV18 and TRBJ1-1; D is unresolved. This CDR3 comprises 12 residues. V lost 3 bases to trimming and J lost 7 bases, with 9 bases between them. Germline CDR1 and CDR2: KGHSH and LQKENI. For the CDR3, the DNA is TGTGCCAGCTCACCTAAGACTAGTGAAGCTTTCTTT. It yields the protein CASSPKTSEAFF.

The gene calls are TRBV28 and TRBJ1-5; 9 positions match TRBD1. Germline values: CDR1 MDHEN, CDR2 SYDVKM. The CDR3 length is 16 residues. Losses at the gene ends were 4 bases for V and 0 bases for J; bases not matched to a gene: 4. The CDR3 here is CASSSSGQGSNQPQHF. DNA for the CDR3: TGTGCCAGCAGTTCCTCGGGACAGGGTAGCAATCAGCCCCAGCATTTT.

The gene calls are TRBV4-1 and TRBJ2-1; the match to TRBD2 covers 10 bases. The CDR3 length is 16 residues. CDR1 is MGHRA and CDR2 is YSYEKL in the germline V gene. Trimming removed 4 bases from V and 3 bases from J; junction bases left unmatched: 6. This chain's CDR3 is CASSRGGLADYNEQFF. CDR3 sequence (DNA): TGCGCCAGCAGCCGGGGAGGACTAGCGGACTACAATGAGCAGTTCTTC.

The chain combines TRBV5-1 with TRBJ2-5; D is possibly TRBD2 (6 bases). Germline CDR1 is SGHRS and CDR2 is YFSETQ. The CDR3 totals 15 residues. Deletions cut 4 bases from V and 5 bases from J, with 18 bases between. The CDR3, as DNA: TGCGCCAGCAGCCCTGGCCGGCCAGGGAGGGAGACCCAGTACTTC. Translation gives CASSPGRPGRETQYF.

V gene TRBV5-1 combines with J gene TRBJ2-3; no definite D call. The CDR3 runs to 15 residues. The ends were cut back, 2 bases at V and 2 bases at J, with 12 bases in the middle. Germline CDR1 and CDR2: SGHRS and YFSETQ. The CDR3 nucleotides are TGCGCCAGCAGCTTAGTTGCCTCGGTCACAGATACGCAGTATTTT. Residues: CASSLVASVTDTQYF.

The CDR3 region has the DNA TGTGCCAGCTCACCACCTAGTGATAAAGAGACCCAGTACTTC. It specifies CASSPPSDKETQYF. J is TRBJ2-5 and V is TRBV18; D not certain. The CDR3 has 14 residues. The V gene lost 0 bases and the J gene lost 3 bases, with 8 bases spanning the gap. Germline V gene sequence: CDR1 KGHSH, CDR2 LQKENI.

The chain carries TRBV5-4 and TRBJ2-7; 8 bases agree with TRBD1. V shed 4 bases, J shed 2 bases, and the junction held 5 bases outside the gene matches. CDR3 length: 14 residues. Per germline, CDR1 SGHNT and CDR2 YYREEE (reference sequence). The chain's CDR3 is CASSPEQGAYEQYF. The CDR3 region has the DNA TGTGCCAGCAGCCCAGAACAGGGGGCCTACGAGCAGTACTTC. The full variable domain, rest sourced from reference TRBV5-4 and TRBJ2-7, is ETGVTQSPTHLIKTRGQQVTLRCSSQSGHNTVSWYQQALGQGPQFIFQYYREEENGRGNFPPRFSGLQFPNYSSELNVNALELDDSALYLCASSPEQGAYEQYFGPGTRLTVT.

This clone was seen more than once but under ten times. The chain joins TRBV28 to TRBJ2-7; TRBD1 aligns across 7 bases. Germline V gene lookup returns CDR1 MDHEN and CDR2 SYDVKM. CDR3 size: 13 residues. The junction had 8 bases not matched to a gene; V was cut back by 9 bases and J by 3 bases. CDR3 sequence (DNA): TGTGCCAGTTACCGGGACAGTCTCTACGAGCAGTACTTC. Translating gives CASYRDSLYEQYF.

This clone has just one count. The rearrangement joins TRBV5-5 to TRBJ2-7; possibly TRBD1 for D (6 bases). Germline CDR1 and CDR2: SGHKS and YYEKEE (reference sequence). Trimming took off 2 bases at V and 3 bases at J, with 15 bases between the two ends. CDR3 length: 15 amino acids. The CDR3 sequence is CASSLEEQGSYEQYF. The CDR3 nucleotides read TGTGCCAGCAGCTTAGAAGAACAGGGAAGCTACGAGCAGTACTTC. The entire variable domain, with the rest obtained from reference TRBV5-5 and TRBJ2-7, is as follows: DAGVTQSPTHLIKTRGQQVTLRCSPISGHKSVSWYQQVLGQGPQFIFQYYEKEERGRGNFPDRFSARQFPNYSSELNVNALLLGDSALYLCASSLEEQGSYEQYFGPGTRLTVT.